Following are 8 T cell receptor beta chains from one sample sequenced in a study of T cell changes during pregnancy in multiple sclerosis (dated by TCRdb to 2018 to 2020). Preparation of the library involved the immunoSEQ multiplex PCR assay. TCRdb carries this immuneACCESS record with in-frame sequences only. Its versions omit some clonotypes, under half of them owing to an unresolved V gene in the studies checked, with the rest unexplained. For this sample there are around 30,000 clones; 85% to 95% appear just once. Clones ranked in the top ten supply roughly 0.45% of the sample. Sequencing was performed on CD4+ T cells from peripheral blood mononuclear cells, taken in the second trimester of pregnancy. These receptor sequences come from a female donor with multiple sclerosis, enrolled in a pregnancy study.

CDR3 coding DNA: TGTGCCAGCAGTCCCTTGACCGGGGAGCTGTTTTTT. Amino acid sequence: CASSPLTGELFF. The chain recombines TRBV27 with TRBJ2-2; D remains ambiguous. The CDR3 length is 12 residues. Germline CDR1 and CDR2: MNHEY and SMNVEV (reference sequence). Trimming removed 5 bases from V and 5 bases from J, with 6 bases in between.

V and J are TRBV10-1 and TRBJ2-1, with D perhaps TRBD2 (5 bases). Trimming cost V 10 bases and J 0 bases, with 7 bases left between them. This CDR3 comprises 12 residues. Germline V lookup: CDR1 WNHNN, CDR2 SYGVQD (reference sequence). The CDR3 spells CATGSSYNEQFF. Here the CDR3 DNA reads TGCGCCACGGGAAGCTCCTACAATGAGCAGTTCTTC.

The chain links TRBV6-5 to TRBJ2-5; perhaps TRBD1 as D (5 bases). In germline, CDR1 is MNHEY, CDR2 SVGAGI. This CDR3 has 15 amino acids. V was pared by 0 bases and J by 4 bases, with 12 bases between. CDR3 amino acids: CASSYSAGRIETQYF. CDR3 DNA sequence: TGTGCCAGCAGTTACTCAGCAGGGCGAATAGAGACCCAGTACTTC.

V and J are TRBV7-2 and TRBJ2-3, with D maybe TRBD2 (6 bases). V shed 2 bases and J shed 0 bases, with 18 bases lying between them. CDR1 and CDR2 (germline): SGHTA, FQGNSA. The CDR3 covers 18 residues. The CDR3 is CASSLLSSSGGSTDTQYF. The CDR3 nucleotides read TGTGCCAGCAGCTTACTCTCCTCGAGCGGAGGGAGCACAGATACGCAGTATTTT.

This clone has more than one count but fewer than ten. CDR3 DNA: TGCGCCAGCAGCCAAGATCAGCGGGGGGGAGATACGCAGTATTTT. Amino acids: CASSQDQRGGDTQYF. The chain carries TRBV4-3 and TRBJ2-3; 10 positions agree with TRBD2. Germline CDR1 is LGHNA and CDR2 is YSLEER. CDR3 size: 15 residues. J lost 5 bases, V lost 0 bases, and 2 bases had no gene match.

In DNA form, the CDR3 reads TGTGCCAGCAGCGTATTCGGGGGGATTTCGTACGAGCAGTACTTC. As protein: CASSVFGGISYEQYF. The chain joins TRBV7-8 to TRBJ2-7; 7 bases fit TRBD2. There are 15 residues in the CDR3. CDR1 and CDR2 from the germline V gene are SGHVS and FQNEAQ. Germline trimming cut 5 bases from V and 4 bases from J; bases unmatched to any gene: 11.

V usage is TRBV10-3 and J usage is TRBJ2-3; no definite D call. CDR1 is ENHRY, CDR2 SYGVKD, per germline. The CDR3 loop spans 19 amino acids. Trimming pared 0 bases from V and 0 bases from J, leaving 19 bases between. The CDR3 is CAISESKLKRKASTDTQYF. CDR3 sequence (DNA): TGTGCCATCAGTGAGTCGAAGTTGAAGCGTAAGGCAAGCACAGATACGCAGTATTTT.

The chain couples TRBV6-6 to TRBJ1-2; D is ambiguous. V was pared by 6 bases and J by 4 bases, with 12 bases between. The CDR3 is 13 amino acids. Germline assignment: CDR1 MNHNY and CDR2 SVGAGI (reference sequence). The CDR3 spells CASSPSGGYGYTF. The CDR3 nucleotides read TGTGCCAGCAGCCCCTCCGGCGGCTATGGCTACACCTTC.